The T cell receptor beta chain described here comes from a study of PD-1 blockade in classical Hodgkin lymphoma. Regarding time point: newly diagnosed, previously untreated cHL patient sample. Libraries were prepared by immunoSEQ multiplex PCR; TCRdb keeps only in-frame clonotypes and omits some of them. The sample contains approximately 35,000 clones, roughly 92% of which appear only once. V gave up 3 bases and J gave up 6 bases; unmatched junction bases: 10. Germline V CDR1 and CDR2: MDHEN, SYDVKM. This CDR3 contains 16 residues. The V and J genes are TRBV28 and TRBJ2-1; 8 bases are shared with TRBD1. This TCR derives from a human donor with classical Hodgkin lymphoma. Specimen: peripheral blood mononuclear cells (PBMCs). This chain's CDR3 is CASSFPPLTGGNEQFF. The CDR3 region has the DNA TGTGCCAGCAGTTTCCCACCGTTAACAGGGGGCAATGAGCAGTTCTTC.